This T cell receptor beta chain derives from a study of shared clonotypes between healthy human individuals. Sequencing used immunoSEQ multiplex PCR; TCRdb keeps in-frame clones, though not all of them. The profile shows approximately 600,000 clones, approximately 95% of them singletons. V was shortened by 5 bases and J by 2 bases, with 10 bases between the two germline ends. The CDR3 extends over 14 amino acids. From germline, CDR1 is LNHDA and CDR2 SQIVND (reference sequence). Naive CD8 populations comprised CD45RO-negative cells positively selected for CCR7, excluding terminally differentiated effector memory CD45RA+ cells.

The chain combines TRBV19 with TRBJ2-1; D gene unclear. The origin of this receptor is a woman in her twenties or thirties in good health. The sequenced sample was naive CD8+ T cells sorted from blood. The CDR3 region is CASSPQLAYNEQFF. As DNA, the CDR3 is TGTGCCAGTAGTCCCCAGTTGGCCTACAATGAGCAGTTCTTC.